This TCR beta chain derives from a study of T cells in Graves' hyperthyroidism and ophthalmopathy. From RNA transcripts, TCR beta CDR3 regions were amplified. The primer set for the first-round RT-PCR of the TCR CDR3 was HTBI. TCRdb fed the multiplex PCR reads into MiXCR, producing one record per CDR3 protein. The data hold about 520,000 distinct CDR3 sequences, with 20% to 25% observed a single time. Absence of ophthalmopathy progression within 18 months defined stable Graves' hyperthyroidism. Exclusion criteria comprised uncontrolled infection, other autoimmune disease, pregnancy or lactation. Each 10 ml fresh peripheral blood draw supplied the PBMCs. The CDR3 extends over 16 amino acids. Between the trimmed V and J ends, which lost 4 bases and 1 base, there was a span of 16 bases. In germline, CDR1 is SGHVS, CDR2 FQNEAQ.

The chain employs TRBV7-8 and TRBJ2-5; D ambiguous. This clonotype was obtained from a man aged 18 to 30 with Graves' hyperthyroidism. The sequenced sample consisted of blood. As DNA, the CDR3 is TGTGCCAGCAGCTCCCGACTGGATGCGGCCCAAGAGACCCAGTACTTC. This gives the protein CASSSRLDAAQETQYF. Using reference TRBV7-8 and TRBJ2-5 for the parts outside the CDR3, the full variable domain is GAGVSQSPRYKVAKRGQDVALRCDPISGHVSLFWYQQALGQGPEFLTYFQNEAQLDKSGLPSDRFFAERPEGSVSTLKIQRTQQEDSAVYLCASSSRLDAAQETQYFGPGTRLLVL.